This T cell receptor beta chain was sequenced in a study of cytomegalovirus exposure and HLA in healthy donors (dated by TCRdb to 2016 to 2017). At the level of the whole study: According to an earlier analysis of 450 to 650 of the donors, 150 million to 200 million T cells yielded roughly 100 million unique TCR beta sequences and 276 Gb of sequence data. The genetic ancestry cluster associated with self-reported Caucasian donors included 81% of the approximately 430 genotyped donors. Typing coverage varied by locus: about 620-630 donors for A, B, C, DRB1 and DQB1; 522 for DQA1; 600 to 610 for DPA1; fewer than 480 for DPB1. On average, roughly 250,000 unique TCR beta nucleotide sequences were sequenced per donor among 398 genotyped donors of the cohort, with about 17% of those sequences being non-productive. All discovery cohort repertoires had been generated using a single sequencing platform. Using immunosequencing, the study profiled T cell repertoires from 666 subjects and related those repertoires to cytomegalovirus serostatus. The study combined high-throughput TCR immunosequencing, statistical association of individual TCRs with disease status, and machine learning to predict cytomegalovirus infection status. The later analysis used no new phenotypic data to find candidate immune exposures, relying instead on TCR beta sequences and their occurrence across donors. In a later genetic analysis, genome-wide SNP genotypes for about three fifths of the roughly 670 donors were used, and that subset was treated as a discovery cohort. In a later analysis, previously published TCR beta repertoires from 666 donors were re-analyzed and high-resolution HLA genotyping was added so that TCR occurrence patterns could be studied. Donor age, sex, ethnicity and CMV serostatus were collected together with the repertoire data. In an earlier analysis of more than 550 of the donors, high-throughput TCR beta sequencing was used to judge whether each TCR beta V gene segment behaved as functional or pseudogenic. HLA typing covered class I and class II loci at four-digit resolution. Roughly 300 gigabases of sequencing data and tens of millions of unique TCR sequences were included in an early release covering 500 to 750 HLA-typed donors. Because of strong linkage in the cohort, four to six DR-DQ haplotypes were treated as single units for association and clustering. A separate validation cohort of some 130 different subjects was used in addition to the roughly 670-subject first cohort. The study aimed to test whether signatures of past pathogen exposure could be identified by cataloging public T cell receptors.

What the authors observed across the whole study: Only TCR beta chains were sequenced in this cohort, and the absence of alpha or paired-chain data limited detectable features. Because HLA typing was missing for some donors at each locus, association tests included only the typed subset. A later genetic analysis associated a missense DCLRE1C variant with V-gene and J-gene trimming of TCR beta chains, and an independent cohort replicated the association. The sequencing pipeline was judged likely to have produced a cluster of highly shared sequence variants as a technical artifact. According to a later analysis, most CMV-associated TCR beta chains appeared to be HLA-restricted, and the HLA associations seemed to be driven largely by CMV exposure. Sequencing depth was assumed to be roughly uniform across donors in the presence/absence analyses, though that assumption may not hold. Immune exposure information for the cohort was limited to CMV serostatus. The authors suggested that the approach could potentially be generalized to other disease states and immunological phenotypes. According to a later analysis, parvovirus B19, influenza, CMV and Epstein-Barr virus appeared linked to several top co-occurrence clusters. Because the 87-base-pair reads could not distinguish some IMGT-functional V segments, including TRBV6-2 and TRBV6-3, those segments were excluded. In an earlier analysis of several hundred of the donors, most TCR beta V segments were observed in productive rearrangements about 90% or about 30% of the time, broadly matching IMGT annotations. In vitro tests confirmed that a few of the cytomegalovirus-associated TCR beta chains recognize cytomegalovirus antigens. In a later genetic analysis, fewer N-insertions in productive TCRs were reported among donors in an Asian-associated ancestry cluster than the approximately 630-donor mean. While some public TCRs were present in many individuals, most TCR sequences turned up only very rarely across donors. At a false discovery rate of 0.05, a later analysis linked under 20,000 TCR beta sequences to specific HLA alleles. A further reported finding was that TCR beta sequences accurately predicted the HLA-A and HLA-B alleles for most subjects in the first cohort. Linkage disequilibrium might explain the correlated functional status among segregating V segments, but an unknown experimental factor could not be excluded. Because counts were too low, roughly 17 rarely observed V segments, including chromosome 9 orphons, were left out of the earlier analysis of about 620 of the donors. The classifier was reported to diagnose cytomegalovirus status with high specificity and sensitivity in both the original and validation cohorts. A later analysis found that TCR association rates varied across HLA loci, with DRB1 alleles showing the most associated TCRs and HLA-C alleles the fewest. Compared with equally common non-associated chains, HLA-associated TCR beta chains in a later analysis were more clonally expanded and had lower generation probabilities. A total of 164 TCR beta chains were listed by the study as associated with cytomegalovirus. When HLA alleles, especially DR and DQ, strongly co-occurred, attributing TCR associations to individual alleles was difficult.

Library creation used the immunoSEQ multiplex PCR assay. A mixture of 60 forward primers for TCR Vbeta segments and 13 reverse primers for TCR Jbeta segments was used in the multiplex PCR. Amplification of the CDR3 region of rearranged TCR beta genes was performed with a multiplex PCR assay on genomic DNA. Amplified TCR beta libraries were sequenced as 87-base-pair reads on the Illumina HiSeq System. As for the authors' bioinformatics: A later analysis counted 75 million to 100 million unique TCR beta chains across the 640 or so repertoires, and some 11 million of these chains were shared by at least two donors. A nearest-neighbor algorithm error-corrected the raw reads and collapsed the reads into unique sequences, merging closely related sequences to remove PCR and sequencing errors. CDR3 sequences were aligned to IMGT reference sequences to assign V, D and J gene segments. Each retained sequence needed at least a six-nucleotide match to both a V gene segment and a J gene segment. Rearrangements were classified as productive when the CDR3 lacked stop codons and remained in frame with V and J, and all other rearrangements were classified as non-productive. Following IMGT convention, CDR3 was defined as the stretch from the second conserved V-encoded cysteine up to the conserved J-encoded phenylalanine. In an earlier analysis of around 540 of the donors, sequences lacking an unambiguous match to a single V gene segment were excluded. In an earlier analysis of several hundred of the donors, V segments were called functional above 56.7% productive rearrangements and were called segregating when the between-donor standard deviation exceeded 5%. A statistical classification framework was built for diagnosing cytomegalovirus status from the catalog of TCR beta chain sequences. A later analysis assigned V and J genes by comparing TCR nucleotide sequences with IMGT/GENE-DB human TR gene sequences. Using the TCRdist pipeline, a later analysis assigned CDR3 sequences along with most-parsimonious VDJ recombination scenarios. In a later analysis, each TCR beta chain was defined by its CDR3 amino acid sequence together with its V-gene family, and reads without a unique V-gene family were excluded. As a way to deal with suspected cross-contamination and a sequencing artifact, a later analysis dropped 450 to 600 nucleotide sequences that were highly shared and had low generation probability. For each public chain, a later analysis derived a clonal expansion index from normalized ranks of inferred template counts within each repertoire. A later analysis computed generation probabilities with a VDJ recombination model fitted to out-of-frame rearrangements, and checked the results against IGoR. In a later analysis, TCR-TCR, TCR-HLA and TCR-CMV co-occurrence was scored with hypergeometric tests, and a repertoire-size bias correction was applied to TCR pairs. False discovery rates were estimated in a later analysis by permuting HLA or CMV assignments 20 times. A later analysis grouped co-occurring TCRs with DBSCAN, adding TCRdist sequence similarity when clustering within HLA-allele-positive subsets. Repertoires with fewer than 30,000 or more than 120,000 public chains, plus five repertoires with anomalous nucleotide sharing, were excluded from co-occurrence clustering. TCRdb provides this immuneACCESS table in a form limited to in-frame rearrangements. Some clones are lacking; in checked studies, under half of them reflect an unresolved V gene, and why the rest are absent is not known. The DNA gave D and trimming, while V, J and clone size come from that table. This sample is represented by about 190,000 clones; about four fifths of them were singletons. The top ten constitute around 2% of the sample.

In total, roughly 670 healthy bone marrow donors made up the cohort. At the time of sampling, every cohort member was nominally healthy, though immune exposures that went unrecorded were likely present. The donor was CMV seronegative and belonged to the group of 350 to 400 seronegative cohort members. Every donor gave a peripheral blood sample, and the peripheral blood mononuclear cells from that sample were used for TCR beta sequencing. Genomic DNA extraction from the blood cell samples was performed with the Qiagen DNeasy Blood Extraction Kit. Turning to this clone: No cognate antigen has been identified for it. No quality values exist for individual bases; no much larger clone is one base distant.

CDR1 MNHNS and CDR2 SASEGT were looked up in the germline V gene. V loses 6 bases of germline sequence and J loses 5 bases, and the interval between the two ends is 14 bases. Inclusive of the bounding cysteine and phenylalanine, the CDR3 is 13 residues long. The DNA shown is the 39-base CDR3, in frame from base 1. The chain is assembled from TRBV6-1 and TRBJ2-7; TRBD1 is a weak D gene call, 6 bases matching. The sequenced sample consisted of PBMCs. This TCR was recovered from a man aged 18 to 29 in good health and CMV-seronegative. The nucleotides read TGTGCCAGCAGGGGGGCAGGGGCGAACGAGCAGTACTTC. This gives the protein CASRGAGANEQYF.